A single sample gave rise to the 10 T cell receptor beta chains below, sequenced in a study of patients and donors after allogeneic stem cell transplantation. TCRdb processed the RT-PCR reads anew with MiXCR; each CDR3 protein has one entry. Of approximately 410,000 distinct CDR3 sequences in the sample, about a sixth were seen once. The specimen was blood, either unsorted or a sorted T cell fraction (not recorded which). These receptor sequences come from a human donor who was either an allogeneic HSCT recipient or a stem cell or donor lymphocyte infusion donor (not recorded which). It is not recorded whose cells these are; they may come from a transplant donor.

The CDR3 region has the DNA TGCAGTGCTATTTCGGGCACTGAAGCTTTCTTT. It translates to CSAISGTEAFF. The chain couples TRBV20-1 to TRBJ1-1; no clear D gene. CDR3 length equals 11 residues. Trimming took off 4 bases at V and 4 bases at J, with 7 bases between the two ends. Germline assignment: CDR1 DFQATT and CDR2 SNEGSKA (reference sequence).

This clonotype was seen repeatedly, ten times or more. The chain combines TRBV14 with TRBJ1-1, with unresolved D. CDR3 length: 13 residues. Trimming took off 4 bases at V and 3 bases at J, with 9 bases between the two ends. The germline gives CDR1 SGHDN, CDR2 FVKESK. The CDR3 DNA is TGTGCCAGCAGCCTCGGACGCTACACTGAAGCTTTCTTT. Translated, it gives CASSLGRYTEAFF. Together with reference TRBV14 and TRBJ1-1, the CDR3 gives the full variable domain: EAGVTQFPSHSVIEKGQTVTLRCDPISGHDNLYWYRRVMGKEIKFLLHFVKESKQDESGMPNNRFLAERTGGTYSTLKVQPAELEDSGVYFCASSLGRYTEAFFGQGTRLTVV.

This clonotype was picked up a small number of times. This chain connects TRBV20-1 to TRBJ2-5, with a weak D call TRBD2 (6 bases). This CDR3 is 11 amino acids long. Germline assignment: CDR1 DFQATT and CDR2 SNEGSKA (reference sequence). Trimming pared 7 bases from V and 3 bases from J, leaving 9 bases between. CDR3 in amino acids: CSGASEETQYF. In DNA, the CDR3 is TGCAGTGGGGCTAGCGAAGAGACCCAGTACTTC.

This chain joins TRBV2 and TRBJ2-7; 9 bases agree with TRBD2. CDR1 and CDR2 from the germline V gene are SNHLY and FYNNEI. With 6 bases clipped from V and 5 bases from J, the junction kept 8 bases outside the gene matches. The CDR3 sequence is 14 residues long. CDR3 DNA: TGTGCCAGCAGATCGAAGGTAGCGGGAGACGAGCAGTACTTC. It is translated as CASRSKVAGDEQYF.

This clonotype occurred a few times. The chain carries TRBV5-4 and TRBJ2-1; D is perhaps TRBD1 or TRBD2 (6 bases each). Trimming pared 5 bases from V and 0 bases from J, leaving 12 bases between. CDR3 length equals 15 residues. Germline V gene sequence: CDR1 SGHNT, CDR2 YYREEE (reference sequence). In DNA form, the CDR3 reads TGTGCCAGCAGTTCGGGGGCATTCTCCTACAATGAGCAGTTCTTC. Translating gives CASSSGAFSYNEQFF. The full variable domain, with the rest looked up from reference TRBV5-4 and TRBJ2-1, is ETGVTQSPTHLIKTRGQQVTLRCSSQSGHNTVSWYQQALGQGPQFIFQYYREEENGRGNFPPRFSGLQFPNYSSELNVNALELDDSALYLCASSSGAFSYNEQFFGPGTRLTVL.

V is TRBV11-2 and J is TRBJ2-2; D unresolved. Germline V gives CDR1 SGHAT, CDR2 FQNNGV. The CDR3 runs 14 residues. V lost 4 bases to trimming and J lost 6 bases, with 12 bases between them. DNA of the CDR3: TGTGCCAGCAGCTCCCTCCGGGTTCCCGGGGAGCTGTTTTTT. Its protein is CASSSLRVPGELFF.

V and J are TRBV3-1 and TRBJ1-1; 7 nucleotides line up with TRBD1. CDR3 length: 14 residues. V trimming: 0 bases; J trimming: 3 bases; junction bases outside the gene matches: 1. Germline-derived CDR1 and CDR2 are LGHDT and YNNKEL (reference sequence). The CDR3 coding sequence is TGTGCCAGCAGCCAAGAACAGGGGTACACTGAAGCTTTCTTT. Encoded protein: CASSQEQGYTEAFF. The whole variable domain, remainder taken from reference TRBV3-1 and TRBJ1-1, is DTAVSQTPKYLVTQMGNDKSIKCEQNLGHDTMYWYKQDSKKFLKIMFSYNNKELIINETVPNRFSPKSPDKAHLNLHINSLELGDSAVYFCASSQEQGYTEAFFGQGTRLTVV.

The CDR3 reads CSVDVSEAFF. The CDR3 DNA sequence: TGCAGCGTTGACGTTAGTGAAGCTTTCTTT. This chain connects TRBV29-1 to TRBJ1-1, with D uncertain. V lost 3 bases and J 7 bases, leaving 6 bases between the germline ends. This CDR3 comprises 10 residues. Germline values: CDR1 SQVTM, CDR2 ANQGSEA.

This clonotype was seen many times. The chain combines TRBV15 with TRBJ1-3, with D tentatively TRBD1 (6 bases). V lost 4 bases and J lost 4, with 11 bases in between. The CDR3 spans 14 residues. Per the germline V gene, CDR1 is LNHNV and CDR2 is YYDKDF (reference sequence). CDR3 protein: CATSTGGLGNTIYF. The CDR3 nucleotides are TGTGCCACCAGCACTGGGGGGCTCGGAAACACCATATATTTT.

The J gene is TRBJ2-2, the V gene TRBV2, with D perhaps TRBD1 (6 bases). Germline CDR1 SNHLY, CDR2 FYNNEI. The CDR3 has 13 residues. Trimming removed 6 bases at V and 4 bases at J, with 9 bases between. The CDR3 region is CASRQGPTGELFF. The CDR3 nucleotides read TGTGCCAGCAGGCAGGGGCCCACCGGGGAGCTGTTTTTT.